This T cell receptor beta chain was sequenced in a study of neurological immune-mediated disorders. Germline CDR1 is SGHRS and CDR2 is YFSETQ. V was pared by 1 base and J by 7 bases, with 15 bases between. The CDR3 is 14 residues long. TCRdb re-analysed the 5' RACE reads in MiXCR, keeping a single row per CDR3 protein. The sample contains tens of thousands of distinct CDR3 sequences, around 6.2% of which appear only once. This clonotype has ten or more counts. This sequence originates from a man aged 18 to 30 in good health. The source material was CD8+ T cells from blood. The chain employs TRBV5-1 and TRBJ2-7; no reliable D call. CDR3 coding DNA: TGCGCCAGCAGCTTGTTCGGGCCCCCTGGGGAGCAGTACTTC. Amino acid sequence: CASSLFGPPGEQYF.